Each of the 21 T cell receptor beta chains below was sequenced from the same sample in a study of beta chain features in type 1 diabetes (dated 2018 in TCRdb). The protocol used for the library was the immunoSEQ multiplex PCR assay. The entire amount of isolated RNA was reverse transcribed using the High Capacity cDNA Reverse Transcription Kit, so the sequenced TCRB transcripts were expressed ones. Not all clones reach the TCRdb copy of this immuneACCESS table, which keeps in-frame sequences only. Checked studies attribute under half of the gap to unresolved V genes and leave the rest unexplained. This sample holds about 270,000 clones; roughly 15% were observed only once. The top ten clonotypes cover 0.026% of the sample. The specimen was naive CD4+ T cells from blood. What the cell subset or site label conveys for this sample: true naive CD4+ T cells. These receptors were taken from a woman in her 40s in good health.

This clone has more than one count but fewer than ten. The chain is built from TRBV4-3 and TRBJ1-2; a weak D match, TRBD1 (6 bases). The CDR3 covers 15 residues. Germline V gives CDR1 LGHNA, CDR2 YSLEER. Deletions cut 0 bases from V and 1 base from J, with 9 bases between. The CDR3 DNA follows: TGCGCCAGCAGCCAAGAGGGGGCTATTAACTATGGCTACACCTTC. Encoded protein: CASSQEGAINYGYTF.

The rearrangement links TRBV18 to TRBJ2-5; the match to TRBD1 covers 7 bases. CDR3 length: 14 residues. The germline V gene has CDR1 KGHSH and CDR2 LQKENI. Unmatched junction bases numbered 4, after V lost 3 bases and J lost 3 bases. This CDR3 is CASSPPGQEETQYF. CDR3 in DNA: TGTGCCAGCTCACCCCCCGGACAGGAAGAGACCCAGTACTTC.

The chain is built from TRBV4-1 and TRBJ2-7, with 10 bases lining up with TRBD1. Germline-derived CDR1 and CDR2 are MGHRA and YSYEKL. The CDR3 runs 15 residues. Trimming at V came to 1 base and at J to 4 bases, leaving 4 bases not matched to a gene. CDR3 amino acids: CASSQAGQGGYEQYF. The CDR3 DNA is TGCGCCAGCAGCCAAGCCGGACAGGGGGGTTACGAGCAGTACTTC.

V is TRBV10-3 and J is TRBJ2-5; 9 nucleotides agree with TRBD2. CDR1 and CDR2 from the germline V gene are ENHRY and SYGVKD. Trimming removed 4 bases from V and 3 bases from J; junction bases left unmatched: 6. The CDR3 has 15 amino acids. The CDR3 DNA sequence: TGTGCCATCAGTGGGCCTAGCGGGGAGAAAGAGACCCAGTACTTC. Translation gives CAISGPSGEKETQYF.

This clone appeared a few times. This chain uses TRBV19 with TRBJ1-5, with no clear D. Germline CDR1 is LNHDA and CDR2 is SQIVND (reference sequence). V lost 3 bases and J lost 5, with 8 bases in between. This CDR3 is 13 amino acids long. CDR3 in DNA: TGTGCCAGTAGTATCGACACTGATCAGCCCCAGCATTTT. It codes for CASSIDTDQPQHF.

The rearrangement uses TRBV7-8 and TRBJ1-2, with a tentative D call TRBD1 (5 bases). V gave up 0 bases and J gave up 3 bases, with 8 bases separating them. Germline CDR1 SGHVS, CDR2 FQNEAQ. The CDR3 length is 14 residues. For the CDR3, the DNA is TGTGCCAGCAGCTTAGCCGGGGGTTACTATGGCTACACCTTC. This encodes CASSLAGGYYGYTF.

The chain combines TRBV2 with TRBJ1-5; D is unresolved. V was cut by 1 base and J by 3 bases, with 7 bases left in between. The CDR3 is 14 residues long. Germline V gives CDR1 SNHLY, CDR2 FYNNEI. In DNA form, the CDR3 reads TGTGCCAGCAGTGAAGAGAGACTCAATCAGCCCCAGCATTTT. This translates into CASSEERLNQPQHF.

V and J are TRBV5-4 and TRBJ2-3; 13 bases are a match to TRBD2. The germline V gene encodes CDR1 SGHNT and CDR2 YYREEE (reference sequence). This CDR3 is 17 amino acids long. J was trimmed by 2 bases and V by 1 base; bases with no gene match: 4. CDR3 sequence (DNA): TGTGCCAGCAGCTTGTTAGGACTAGCGGGGGTCACAGATACGCAGTATTTT. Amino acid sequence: CASSLLGLAGVTDTQYF.

CDR3 nucleotide sequence: TGCGCCAGCAGCTTGGCCGAGCGGGGGGGCGAGCAGTACTTC. Protein sequence: CASSLAERGGEQYF. This chain uses TRBV5-1 with TRBJ2-7; 10 nucleotides agree with TRBD2. V lost 0 bases to trimming and J lost 6 bases; unmatched junction nucleotides: 3. This CDR3 is built from 14 residues. Germline V CDR1 and CDR2: SGHRS, YFSETQ.

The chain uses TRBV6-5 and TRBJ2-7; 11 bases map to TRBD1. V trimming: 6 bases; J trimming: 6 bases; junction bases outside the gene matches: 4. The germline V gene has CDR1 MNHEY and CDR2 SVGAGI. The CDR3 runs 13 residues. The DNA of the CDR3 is TGTGCCAGCAGAGGGACAGGGGGGTCCGAGCAGTACTTC. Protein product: CASRGTGGSEQYF.

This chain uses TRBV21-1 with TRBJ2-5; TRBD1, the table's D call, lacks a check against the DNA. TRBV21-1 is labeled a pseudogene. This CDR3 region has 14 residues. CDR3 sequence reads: CASTIRKPPGTQYF. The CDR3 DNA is TGTGCCAGCACCATCAGAAAACCACCAGGGACCCAGTACTTC.

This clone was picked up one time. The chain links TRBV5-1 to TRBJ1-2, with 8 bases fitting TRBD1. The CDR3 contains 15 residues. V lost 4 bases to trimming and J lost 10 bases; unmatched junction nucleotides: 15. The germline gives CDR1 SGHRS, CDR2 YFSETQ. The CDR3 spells CASSPDRGVTPAYTF. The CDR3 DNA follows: TGCGCCAGCAGCCCAGACAGGGGAGTCACCCCAGCCTACACCTTC.

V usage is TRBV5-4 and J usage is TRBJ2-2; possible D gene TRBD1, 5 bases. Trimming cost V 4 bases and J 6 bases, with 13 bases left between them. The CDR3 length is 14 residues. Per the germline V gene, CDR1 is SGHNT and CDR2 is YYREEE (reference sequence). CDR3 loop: CASSPRQGSGELFF. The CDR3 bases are TGTGCCAGCAGCCCAAGGCAGGGATCCGGGGAGCTGTTTTTT.

The CDR3 DNA reads as TGTGCCACCAGCAGACCTCAATCCGGGACTCACGACGAGCAGTACTTC. Its protein is CATSRPQSGTHDEQYF. The chain combines TRBV15 with TRBJ2-7, with a possible D match to TRBD2 (6 bases). The CDR3 runs to 16 residues. The germline CDR1 and CDR2 sequences are LNHNV and YYDKDF (reference sequence). The germline V and J ends were trimmed by 2 bases and 5 bases, with 19 bases remaining between them.

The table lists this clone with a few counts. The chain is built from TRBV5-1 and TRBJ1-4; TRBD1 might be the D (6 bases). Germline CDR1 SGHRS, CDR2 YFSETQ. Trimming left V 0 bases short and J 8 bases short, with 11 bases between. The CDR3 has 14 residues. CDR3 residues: CASSLGQGSEKLFF. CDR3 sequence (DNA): TGCGCCAGCAGCTTGGGGCAGGGGTCGGAAAAACTGTTTTTT.

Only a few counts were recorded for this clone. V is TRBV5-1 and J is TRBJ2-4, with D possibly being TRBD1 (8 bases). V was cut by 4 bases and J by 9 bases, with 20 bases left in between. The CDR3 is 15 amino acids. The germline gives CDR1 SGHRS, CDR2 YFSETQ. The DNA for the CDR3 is TGCGCCAGCAGCCGGACATCGACAGGGGAGGGCATTCAGTACTTC. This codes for CASSRTSTGEGIQYF.

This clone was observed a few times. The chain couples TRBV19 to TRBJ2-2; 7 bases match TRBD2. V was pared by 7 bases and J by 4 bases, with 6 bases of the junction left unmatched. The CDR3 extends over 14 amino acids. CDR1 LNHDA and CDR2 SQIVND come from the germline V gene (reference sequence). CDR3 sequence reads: CASTLTGGTGELFF. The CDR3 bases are TGTGCCAGTACCCTAACGGGGGGCACCGGGGAGCTGTTTTTT. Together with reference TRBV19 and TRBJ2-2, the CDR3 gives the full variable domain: DGGITQSPKYLFRKEGQNVTLSCEQNLNHDAMYWYRQDPGQGLRLIYYSQIVNDFQKGDIAEGYSVSREKKESFPLTVTSAQKNPTAFYLCASTLTGGTGELFFGEGSRLTVL.

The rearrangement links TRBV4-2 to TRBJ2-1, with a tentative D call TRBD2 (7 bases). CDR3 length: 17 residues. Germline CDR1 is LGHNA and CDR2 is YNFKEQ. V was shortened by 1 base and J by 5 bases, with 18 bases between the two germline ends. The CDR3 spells CASSQVSRGGADNEQFF. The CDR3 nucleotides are TGTGCCAGCAGCCAAGTTTCCCGAGGGGGGGCTGACAATGAGCAGTTCTTC.

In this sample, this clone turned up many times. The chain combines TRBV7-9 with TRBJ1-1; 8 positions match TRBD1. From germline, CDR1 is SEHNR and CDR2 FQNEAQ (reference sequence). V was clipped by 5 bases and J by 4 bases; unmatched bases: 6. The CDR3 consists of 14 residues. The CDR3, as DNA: TGTGCCAGCAGCACCGACAGGGGCGGCACTGAAGCTTTCTTT. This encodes CASSTDRGGTEAFF.

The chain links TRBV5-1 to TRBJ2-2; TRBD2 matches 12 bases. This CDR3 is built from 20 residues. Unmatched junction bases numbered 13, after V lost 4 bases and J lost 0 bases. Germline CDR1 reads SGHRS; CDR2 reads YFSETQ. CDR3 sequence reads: CASSPALTSGGVANTGELFF. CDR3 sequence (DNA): TGCGCCAGCAGCCCAGCCCTGACTAGCGGGGGTGTCGCGAACACCGGGGAGCTGTTTTTT.

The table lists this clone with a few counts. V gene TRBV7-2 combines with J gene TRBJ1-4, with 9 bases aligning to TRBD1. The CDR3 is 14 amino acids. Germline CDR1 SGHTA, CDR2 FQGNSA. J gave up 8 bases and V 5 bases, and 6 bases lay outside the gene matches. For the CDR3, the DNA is TGTGCCAGCAGCGTAGACAGGGGGTGGGAAAAACTGTTTTTT. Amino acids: CASSVDRGWEKLFF. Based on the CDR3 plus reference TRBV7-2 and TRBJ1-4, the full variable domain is GAGVSQSPSNKVTEKGKDVELRCDPISGHTALYWYRQSLGQGLEFLIYFQGNSAPDKSGLPSDRFSAERTGGSVSTLTIQRTQQEDSAVYLCASSVDRGWEKLFFGSGTQLSVL.